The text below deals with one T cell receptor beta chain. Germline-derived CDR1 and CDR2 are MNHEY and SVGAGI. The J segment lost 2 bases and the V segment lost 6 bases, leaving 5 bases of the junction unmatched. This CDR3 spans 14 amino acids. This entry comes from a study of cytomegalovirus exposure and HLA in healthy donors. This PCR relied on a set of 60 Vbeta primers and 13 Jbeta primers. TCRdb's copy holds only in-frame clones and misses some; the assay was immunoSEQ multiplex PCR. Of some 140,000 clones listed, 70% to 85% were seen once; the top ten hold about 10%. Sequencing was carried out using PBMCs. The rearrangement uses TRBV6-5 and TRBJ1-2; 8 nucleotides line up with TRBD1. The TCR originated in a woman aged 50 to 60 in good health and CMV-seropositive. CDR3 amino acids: CASSPGGWNYGYTF. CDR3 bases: TGTGCCAGCAGCCCAGGGGGCTGGAACTATGGCTACACCTTC.